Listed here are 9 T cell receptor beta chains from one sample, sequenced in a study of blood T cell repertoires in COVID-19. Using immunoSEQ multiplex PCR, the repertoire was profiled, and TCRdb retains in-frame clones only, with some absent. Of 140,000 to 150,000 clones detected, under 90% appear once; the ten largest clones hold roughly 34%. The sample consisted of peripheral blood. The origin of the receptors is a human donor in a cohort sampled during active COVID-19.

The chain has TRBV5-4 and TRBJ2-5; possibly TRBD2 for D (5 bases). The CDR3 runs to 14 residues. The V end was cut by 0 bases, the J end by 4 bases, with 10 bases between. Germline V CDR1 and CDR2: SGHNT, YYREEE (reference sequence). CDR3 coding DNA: TGTGCCAGCAGCTTGGAGAGGGTTGGAGAGACCCAGTACTTC. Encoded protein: CASSLERVGETQYF.

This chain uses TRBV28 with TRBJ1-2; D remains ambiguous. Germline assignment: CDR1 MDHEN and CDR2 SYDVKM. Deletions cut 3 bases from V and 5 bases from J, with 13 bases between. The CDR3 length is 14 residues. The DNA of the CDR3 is TGTGCCAGCAGTTTGGGCCAGGCCATTTATGGCTACACCTTC. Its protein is CASSLGQAIYGYTF.

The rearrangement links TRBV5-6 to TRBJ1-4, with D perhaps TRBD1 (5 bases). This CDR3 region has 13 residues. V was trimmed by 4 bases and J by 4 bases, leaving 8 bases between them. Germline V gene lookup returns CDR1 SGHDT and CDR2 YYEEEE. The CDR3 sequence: CASSQTVNEKLFF. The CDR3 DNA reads TGTGCCAGCAGCCAGACAGTTAATGAAAAACTGTTTTTT.

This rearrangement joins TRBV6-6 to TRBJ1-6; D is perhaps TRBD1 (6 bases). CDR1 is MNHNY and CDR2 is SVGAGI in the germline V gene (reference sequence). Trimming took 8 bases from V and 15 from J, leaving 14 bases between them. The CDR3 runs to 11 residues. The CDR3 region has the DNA TGTGCCAGCGCCGAAAGGGGGAACCTCCACTTT. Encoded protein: CASAERGNLHF.

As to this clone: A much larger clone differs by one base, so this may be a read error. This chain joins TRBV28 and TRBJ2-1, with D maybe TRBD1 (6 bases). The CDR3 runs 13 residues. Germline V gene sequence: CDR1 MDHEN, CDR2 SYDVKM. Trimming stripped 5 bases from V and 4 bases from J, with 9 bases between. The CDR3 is CASSPTGYNEQFF. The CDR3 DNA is TGTGCCAGCAGTCCGACAGGTTACAATGAGCAGTTCTTC. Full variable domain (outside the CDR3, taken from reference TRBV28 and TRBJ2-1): DVKVTQSSRYLVKRTGEKVFLECVQDMDHENMFWYRQDPGLGLRLIYFSYDVKMKEKGDIPEGYSVSREKKERFSLILESASTNQTSMYLCASSPTGYNEQFFGPGTRLTVL.

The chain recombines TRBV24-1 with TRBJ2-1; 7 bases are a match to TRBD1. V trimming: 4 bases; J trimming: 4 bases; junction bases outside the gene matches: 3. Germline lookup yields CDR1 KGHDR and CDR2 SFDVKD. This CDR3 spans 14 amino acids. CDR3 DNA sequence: TGTGCCACCAGTGACACGGGACAGTACAATGAGCAGTTCTTC. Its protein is CATSDTGQYNEQFF.

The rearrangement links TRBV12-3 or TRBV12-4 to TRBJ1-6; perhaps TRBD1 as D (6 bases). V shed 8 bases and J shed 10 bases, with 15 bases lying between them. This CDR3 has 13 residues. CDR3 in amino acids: CASRGGRGSPLHF. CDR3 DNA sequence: TGTGCCAGCCGGGGGGGCAGAGGGTCACCCCTCCACTTT.

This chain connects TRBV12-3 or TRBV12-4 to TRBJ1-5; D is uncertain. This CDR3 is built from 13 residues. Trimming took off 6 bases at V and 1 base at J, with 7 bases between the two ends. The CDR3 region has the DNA TGTGCCAGCAGCCGGGAAAGCAATCAGCCCCAGCATTTT. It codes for CASSRESNQPQHF.

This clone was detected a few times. As DNA, the CDR3 is TGTGCCAGCAGGCCGCTACAGGGTTCCTACGAGCAGTACTTC. This encodes CASRPLQGSYEQYF. This chain links TRBV5-6 with TRBJ2-7, with D possibly matching TRBD1 (6 bases). The germline V gene has CDR1 SGHDT and CDR2 YYEEEE. The CDR3 covers 14 residues. V was cut by 5 bases and J by 1 base, with 13 bases left in between.